This is a list of T cell receptor beta chains from one sample in a study of CD8+ T cells in alopecia areata. The protocol was immunoSEQ multiplex PCR, while the TCRdb copy is restricted to in-frame clones and leaves out a portion. The data contain 120,000 or so clones, around 48% of them singletons. Input material: NKG2D-low CD8+ T cells sorted from blood. These receptor sequences come from a human donor with alopecia areata. Each CDR3 is given with its conserved first and last residue. Size is omitted from some rows. Given values are once, few, many or a class for expanded clones.

clone size: NA; J gene: TRBJ2-5; CDR3 length: 14; V gene: TRBV30; CDR3 protein: CAWSEAGGRETQYF
clone size: few; J gene: TRBJ2-3; CDR3 length: 13; V gene: TRBV6-5; CDR3 protein: CASSRGTTDTQYF
clone size: NA; J gene: TRBJ2-7; CDR3 length: 15; V gene: TRBV7-9; CDR3 protein: CASSSSAGAVYEQYF
clone size: NA; J gene: TRBJ2-1; CDR3 length: 16; V gene: TRBV30; CDR3 protein: CAWSPATSGRYNEQFF
clone size: NA; J gene: TRBJ2-2; CDR3 length: 13; V gene: TRBV6-4; CDR3 protein: CASSQTTQGELFF
clone size: NA; J gene: TRBJ2-2; CDR3 length: 16; V gene: TRBV29-1; CDR3 protein: CSVGRADRVNTGELFF
clone size: few; J gene: TRBJ2-2; CDR3 length: 10; V gene: TRBV29-1; CDR3 protein: CSVYTGELFF
clone size: NA; J gene: TRBJ2-7; CDR3 length: 14; V gene: TRBV27; CDR3 protein: CASSFSGPSYEQYF
clone size: NA; J gene: TRBJ2-1; CDR3 length: 15; V gene: TRBV30; CDR3 protein: CAWGITDDSYNEQFF
clone size: NA; J gene: TRBJ1-5; CDR3 length: 13; V gene: TRBV29-1; CDR3 protein: CSVQGDSNQPQHF
clone size: few; J gene: TRBJ2-7; CDR3 length: 15; V gene: TRBV4-3; CDR3 protein: CASSQDSGSGYEQYF
clone size: NA; J gene: TRBJ2-2; CDR3 length: 14; V gene: TRBV29-1; CDR3 protein: CSASPGARTGELFF
clone size: NA; J gene: TRBJ2-3; CDR3 length: 13; V gene: TRBV29-1; CDR3 protein: CSVPDRETDTQYF
clone size: few; J gene: TRBJ2-3; CDR3 length: 16; V gene: TRBV4-1; CDR3 protein: CASSLQQGRNTDTQYF
clone size: NA; J gene: TRBJ2-3; CDR3 length: 15; V gene: TRBV29-1; CDR3 protein: CSVEGRQDSTDTQYF
clone size: NA; J gene: TRBJ2-1; CDR3 length: 11; V gene: TRBV30; CDR3 protein: CAWSRGAEQFF
clone size: NA; J gene: TRBJ1-4; CDR3 length: 13; V gene: TRBV6-5; CDR3 protein: CASSPGTSEKLFF
clone size: NA; J gene: TRBJ2-1; CDR3 length: 15; V gene: TRBV29-1; CDR3 protein: CSAPKQVGGPLEQFF
clone size: NA; J gene: TRBJ2-1; CDR3 length: 12; V gene: TRBV4-1; CDR3 protein: CASSQDLYEQFF
clone size: NA; J gene: TRBJ2-6; CDR3 length: 16; V gene: TRBV6-5; CDR3 protein: CASSYLTDSGANVLTF
clone size: NA; J gene: TRBJ2-3; CDR3 length: 15; V gene: TRBV4-3; CDR3 protein: CASSPYSGSTDTQYF
clone size: few; J gene: TRBJ1-1; CDR3 length: 13; V gene: TRBV6-1; CDR3 protein: CASTRTGEGEAFF
clone size: NA; J gene: TRBJ2-7; CDR3 length: 16; V gene: TRBV7-6; CDR3 protein: CASSLGPGDRPYEQYF
clone size: once; J gene: TRBJ1-2; CDR3 length: 13; V gene: TRBV7-8; CDR3 protein: CASSPLQSDGYTF
clone size: NA; J gene: TRBJ2-1; CDR3 length: 16; V gene: TRBV28; CDR3 protein: CASRGTGGPNYNEQFF
clone size: NA; J gene: TRBJ1-2; CDR3 length: 12; V gene: TRBV30; CDR3 protein: CASLRTGVGYTF
clone size: NA; J gene: TRBJ2-2; CDR3 length: 12; V gene: TRBV29-1; CDR3 protein: CSVGQDTGELFF
clone size: few; J gene: TRBJ2-3; CDR3 length: 14; V gene: TRBV28; CDR3 protein: CASRQGSYTDTQYF
clone size: NA; J gene: TRBJ2-7; CDR3 length: 12; V gene: TRBV29-1; CDR3 protein: CSVELAPYEQYF
clone size: NA; J gene: TRBJ2-7; CDR3 length: 15; V gene: TRBV30; CDR3 protein: CAWSVRRDRDYEQYF
clone size: few; J gene: TRBJ2-2; CDR3 length: 13; V gene: TRBV28; CDR3 protein: CASMGGLTGELFF
clone size: many; J gene: TRBJ2-7; CDR3 length: 14; V gene: TRBV7-2; CDR3 protein: CASSPWGGANEQYF
clone size: NA; J gene: TRBJ2-3; CDR3 length: 15; V gene: TRBV29-1; CDR3 protein: CSVDFRREDQDTQYF
clone size: NA; J gene: TRBJ2-3; CDR3 length: 12; V gene: TRBV5-6; CDR3 protein: CASSFGTDTQYF
clone size: NA; J gene: TRBJ2-1; CDR3 length: 12; V gene: TRBV7-9; CDR3 protein: CASSLGYNEQFF
clone size: few; J gene: TRBJ2-7; CDR3 length: 13; V gene: TRBV29-1; CDR3 protein: CSAGLAGVNEQYF
clone size: few; J gene: TRBJ2-7; CDR3 length: 15; V gene: TRBV2; CDR3 protein: CASSDNPGLLLEQYF
clone size: NA; J gene: TRBJ1-1; CDR3 length: 13; V gene: TRBV9; CDR3 protein: CASSEEGNTEAFF
clone size: NA; J gene: TRBJ2-7; CDR3 length: 15; V gene: TRBV29-1; CDR3 protein: CSVGLAGGPNYEQYF
clone size: NA; J gene: TRBJ2-7; CDR3 length: 15; V gene: TRBV6-6; CDR3 protein: CASSYGASETYEQYF
clone size: NA; J gene: TRBJ1-1; CDR3 length: 15; V gene: TRBV5-1; CDR3 protein: CASNQAHPLDTEAFF
clone size: NA; J gene: TRBJ1-2; CDR3 length: 12; V gene: TRBV4-1; CDR3 protein: CASSQGTYGYTF
clone size: NA; J gene: TRBJ1-5; CDR3 length: 17; V gene: TRBV29-1; CDR3 protein: CSVGVRDRLFSNQPQHF
clone size: NA; J gene: TRBJ2-7; CDR3 length: 13; V gene: TRBV29-1; CDR3 protein: CSVGVREPYEQYF
clone size: NA; J gene: TRBJ2-5; CDR3 length: 11; V gene: TRBV25-1; CDR3 protein: CASSEYETQYF
clone size: NA; J gene: TRBJ1-2; CDR3 length: 12; V gene: TRBV29-1; CDR3 protein: CSVDADNYGYTF
clone size: NA; J gene: TRBJ2-3; CDR3 length: 14; V gene: TRBV29-1; CDR3 protein: CSVEGQSSTDTQYF
clone size: few; J gene: TRBJ2-3; CDR3 length: 12; V gene: TRBV29-1; CDR3 protein: CSVERGQSTQYF
clone size: few; J gene: TRBJ1-1; CDR3 length: 13; V gene: TRBV30; CDR3 protein: CAWSADGHTEAFF
clone size: NA; J gene: TRBJ2-7; CDR3 length: 13; V gene: TRBV4-1; CDR3 protein: CASSQGGSYEQYF
clone size: few; J gene: TRBJ2-5; CDR3 length: 13; V gene: TRBV14; CDR3 protein: CASSQLMEETQYF
clone size: NA; J gene: TRBJ1-1; CDR3 length: 13; V gene: TRBV27; CDR3 protein: CASSSMDGYEAFF
clone size: NA; J gene: TRBJ2-6; CDR3 length: 16; V gene: TRBV6-6; CDR3 protein: CASSSPDRAGANVLTF
clone size: NA; J gene: TRBJ2-1; CDR3 length: 13; V gene: TRBV28; CDR3 protein: CASLGRTYNEQFF
clone size: NA; J gene: TRBJ1-1; CDR3 length: 14; V gene: TRBV30; CDR3 protein: CAWSVLGGATEAFF
clone size: NA; J gene: TRBJ2-4; CDR3 length: 14; V gene: TRBV30; CDR3 protein: CAWSEGQSRNIQYF
clone size: NA; J gene: TRBJ2-3; CDR3 length: 15; V gene: TRBV27; CDR3 protein: CASSWGGTSTDTQYF
clone size: NA; J gene: TRBJ2-5; CDR3 length: 12; V gene: TRBV30; CDR3 protein: CAWASVQETQYF
clone size: NA; J gene: TRBJ2-1; CDR3 length: 14; V gene: TRBV9; CDR3 protein: CASSGTETYNEQFF
clone size: NA; J gene: TRBJ2-1; CDR3 length: 13; V gene: TRBV29-1; CDR3 protein: CSVRPGSYNEQFF